This T cell receptor (beta chain) appears in the sequencing data of a study of shared clonotypes between healthy human individuals. CD45RO-negative CD8 cells positively selected for CCR7 made up the naive population, which excluded terminally differentiated effector memory CD45RA+ cells. CDR3 size: 14 residues. The V end lost 2 bases, the J end lost 1 base, and 8 bases lay between the germline ends. CDR1 MDHEN and CDR2 SYDVKM come from the germline V gene. TCRdb's copy holds only in-frame clones and misses some; the assay was immunoSEQ multiplex PCR. The sample lists around 650,000 clones, 95% to 97% seen once, with roughly 0.12% in the top ten.

This chain uses TRBV28 with TRBJ1-1; D is unclear. The receptor was isolated from a young woman in good health. The sequencing input was naive CD8+ T cells sorted from blood. CDR3 sequence reads: CASSLTTQNTEAFF. Written as DNA, the CDR3 is TGTGCCAGCAGTTTAACGACACAGAACACTGAAGCTTTCTTT.